A single sample gave rise to the 16 T cell receptor beta chains below, sequenced in a study of regulatory T cells in long-lasting Graves disease. Time point reported: persistent/refractory GD, antithyroid drugs over 5 years with positive TRAb. PBMC RNA was the source of the TCR library. Library construction for TCR beta used iRepertoire HTBI primers and Arm-PCR of CDR3 regions. MiXCR, applied by TCRdb to the multiplex PCR reads, yields one record per CDR3 protein. The sample consists of about 310,000 distinct CDR3 sequences, around 20% of them appearing once. The sample consisted of peripheral blood mononuclear cells (PBMCs), taken when the disease was refractory, from a patient treated with antithyroid drugs. The receptors originated from a female donor with Graves disease.

Many counts were recorded for this clonotype. This sequence joins TRBV6-5 and TRBJ1-2; D might be TRBD1 (6 bases). V shed 8 bases and J shed 2 bases, with 12 bases lying between them. Germline V gene data show CDR1 as MNHEY and CDR2 as SVGAGI. The CDR3 is 13 amino acids. DNA of the CDR3: TGTGCCAGCGGTTTAGGACAGAACTATGGCTACACCTTC. Its translation: CASGLGQNYGYTF.

The chain couples TRBV14 to TRBJ2-2, with 9 bases that match TRBD2. Germline trimming cut 0 bases from V and 3 bases from J; bases unmatched to any gene: 2. Germline assignment: CDR1 SGHDN and CDR2 FVKESK. This CDR3 spans 16 amino acids. The CDR3 coding sequence is TGTGCCAGCAGCCAAGAATTAGCGGGAGACACCGGGGAGCTGTTTTTT. This gives the protein CASSQELAGDTGELFF.

The gene calls are TRBV7-2 and TRBJ2-7; 13 bases line up with TRBD2. This CDR3 spans 16 amino acids. V gave up 5 bases and J gave up 5 bases; unmatched junction bases: 9. Germline V gives CDR1 SGHTA, CDR2 FQGNSA. The CDR3 DNA is TGTGCCAGCAGCCCGAGACTAGCGGGAGGAGGGGACGAGCAGTACTTC. It is translated as CASSPRLAGGGDEQYF.

This clonotype was counted many times. The V call is TRBV20-1, the J call TRBJ2-5, with TRBD2 matching over 9 bases. The trim removed 5 bases at V and 3 bases at J, leaving 7 bases unmatched. Germline lookup yields CDR1 DFQATT and CDR2 SNEGSKA (reference sequence). This CDR3 is 14 amino acids long. The CDR3 region is CSAGSGRREETQYF. The DNA of the CDR3 is TGCAGTGCTGGGAGCGGGAGGAGAGAAGAGACCCAGTACTTC.

Turning to this clonotype: A single base separates this from a much larger clone, so it may be a read error. Given the absence of the conserved phenylalanine or tryptophan at the CDR3 end, a read error is likely. This sequence joins TRBV9 and TRBJ1-1; 7 bases are a match to TRBD1. V gave up 9 bases and J gave up 1 base; unmatched junction bases: 6. Germline V lookup: CDR1 SGDLS, CDR2 YYNGEE. The CDR3 is 13 amino acids. The CDR3 spells CATLGQTNTEAFV. Written as DNA, the CDR3 is TGTGCCACGCTGGGACAGACGAACACTGAAGCTTTCGTT.

V is TRBV29-1 and J is TRBJ2-7; TRBD2 agrees at 12 bases. CDR3 length: 16 residues. In germline, CDR1 is SQVTM, CDR2 ANQGSEA. The V segment lost 0 bases and the J segment 1 base; nucleotides outside the gene matches: 4. The CDR3 region is CSVEDQLAGGSYEQYF. The DNA of the CDR3 is TGCAGCGTTGAAGATCAACTAGCGGGAGGATCCTACGAGCAGTACTTC.

This clonotype was seen only a few times. This sequence joins TRBV30 and TRBJ1-1; weak D call: TRBD1 (6 bases). The V gene's germline CDR1 is GTSNPN and CDR2 SVGIG (reference sequence). The V gene lost 5 bases and the J gene lost 0 bases, with 10 bases spanning the gap. The CDR3 runs 13 residues. CDR3 sequence: CAWSGVMNTEAFF. The DNA of the CDR3 is TGTGCCTGGTCAGGGGTGATGAACACTGAAGCTTTCTTT.

This clonotype has just a few counts. The CDR3 protein is CASSVGQGDNSPLHF. In DNA, the CDR3 is TGTGCCAGCAGCGTAGGACAGGGGGACAATTCACCCCTCCACTTT. This chain uses TRBV7-8 with TRBJ1-6, with TRBD1 matching over 10 bases. Germline CDR1 SGHVS, CDR2 FQNEAQ. The J segment lost 7 bases and the V segment lost 5 bases, leaving 5 bases of the junction unmatched. This CDR3 comprises 15 residues. The whole variable domain, filled in from reference TRBV7-8 and TRBJ1-6, reads GAGVSQSPRYKVAKRGQDVALRCDPISGHVSLFWYQQALGQGPEFLTYFQNEAQLDKSGLPSDRFFAERPEGSVSTLKIQRTQQEDSAVYLCASSVGQGDNSPLHFGNGTRLTVT.

The V call is TRBV30, the J call TRBJ2-3; D perhaps matches TRBD2 (5 bases). The CDR3 has 13 amino acids. Per the germline V gene, CDR1 is GTSNPN and CDR2 is SVGIG (reference sequence). V shed 4 bases and J shed 1 base, with 9 bases lying between them. The CDR3 protein is CAWKIGGTDTQYF. The CDR3 region has the DNA TGTGCCTGGAAAATCGGGGGCACAGATACGCAGTATTTT.

This clonotype has ten or more counts. The chain uses TRBV6-1 and TRBJ2-7, with TRBD1 identical over 8 bases. V shed 6 bases and J 6 bases; nucleotides not matched to a gene: 10. CDR3 length equals 14 residues. Germline V lookup: CDR1 MNHNS, CDR2 SASEGT. The chain's CDR3 is CASSKGQDWGEQYF. The CDR3 nucleotides read TGTGCCAGCAGCAAGGGACAGGATTGGGGCGAGCAGTACTTC.

This clonotype was seen many times. This chain uses TRBV28 with TRBJ2-2, with 7 bases aligning to TRBD1. V lost 5 bases to trimming and J lost 4 bases; unmatched junction nucleotides: 13. CDR3 size: 17 residues. From germline, CDR1 is MDHEN and CDR2 SYDVKM. The CDR3 DNA follows: TGTGCCAGCAGTCCCCCGGGACAGAGGGAGACCACCGGGGAGCTGTTTTTT. Protein sequence: CASSPPGQRETTGELFF.

The chain joins TRBV20-1 to TRBJ2-3, with TRBD2 matching 7 bases. V gave up 6 bases and J gave up 3 bases; unmatched junction bases: 12. The CDR3 has 15 amino acids. The germline gives CDR1 DFQATT, CDR2 SNEGSKA (reference sequence). CDR3 loop: CSALGGGGLTDTQYF. DNA of the CDR3: TGCAGTGCCCTGGGGGGGGGGGGTCTTACAGATACGCAGTATTTT.

Regarding this clonotype: A much larger clone lies one base from this, so it may be a read error. The gene calls are TRBV9 and TRBJ2-5, with D possibly being TRBD1 (7 bases). There are 17 residues in the CDR3. Germline lookup yields CDR1 SGDLS and CDR2 YYNGEE. In DNA, the CDR3 is TGTGCCAGCAGTTATGGACTTTTCAGGGGGGCGGAAGAGGCCCAGTACTTC. It encodes CASSYGLFRGAEEAQYF.

This clonotype was found many times. The chain links TRBV20-1 to TRBJ2-7, with TRBD1 identical over 10 bases. CDR1 is DFQATT, CDR2 SNEGSKA, per germline (reference sequence). Losses at the gene ends were 4 bases for V and 3 bases for J; bases not matched to a gene: 3. The CDR3 is 13 amino acids. CDR3 DNA: TGCAGTGCTACCCGGGACAGGGGCTACGAGCAGTACTTC. It is translated as CSATRDRGYEQYF.

CDR3 amino acids: CASSQKPRTSVYEQYF. The CDR3 nucleotides read TGCGCCAGCAGCCAAAAACCCAGGACTAGCGTCTACGAGCAGTACTTC. The chain couples TRBV4-1 to TRBJ2-7; 9 bases map to TRBD2. V trimming: 2 bases; J trimming: 3 bases; junction bases outside the gene matches: 8. This CDR3 has 16 residues. Germline-derived CDR1 and CDR2 are MGHRA and YSYEKL.

This clonotype was recorded many times. This CDR3 reads CAWSPLGEKLFF. Written as DNA, the CDR3 is TGTGCCTGGAGTCCCCTGGGTGAAAAACTGTTTTTT. The chain joins TRBV30 to TRBJ1-4; D not resolved. This CDR3 has 12 residues. The V and J ends lost 2 bases and 7 bases respectively, with 8 bases between them. The germline CDR1 and CDR2 sequences are GTSNPN and SVGIG (reference sequence).